These 3 T cell receptor beta chains share one sample of origin, sequenced in a study. Via MiXCR, TCRdb re-called the 5' RACE reads, giving one row per CDR3 protein. The sample carries some 30,000 distinct CDR3 sequences, roughly 27% recorded once. Cells sorted as Tregs were CD4+, CD25+ and CD127-/low. Sequenced sample: tumor-infiltrating Tregs sorted from the breast tumor. These receptors were taken from a female donor with breast cancer.

This chain joins TRBV10-2 and TRBJ2-1; TRBD2 matches 10 bases. Losses at the gene ends were 8 bases for V and 10 bases for J; bases not matched to a gene: 2. The CDR3 loop spans 11 amino acids. Germline CDR1 and CDR2: WSHSY and SAAADI. The CDR3 DNA reads as TGCGCCAGCGGGACTAGCGAGGAGCAGTTCTTC. Its protein is CASGTSEEQFF.

This rearrangement joins TRBV7-2 to TRBJ1-2; D remains ambiguous. In germline, CDR1 is SGHTA, CDR2 FQGNSA. Trimming cost V 1 base and J 6 bases, with 6 bases left between them. This CDR3 comprises 12 residues. As DNA, the CDR3 is TGTGCCAGCAGCTTAGGGAGGGATGGCTACACCTTC. It codes for CASSLGRDGYTF.

The gene calls are TRBV11-3 and TRBJ2-1, with 8 bases matching TRBD1. Germline V gives CDR1 SGHNT, CDR2 YENEEA. The CDR3 has 15 residues. Trimming took 5 bases from V and 2 from J; bases not matched to a gene: 5. CDR3 nucleotides: TGTGCCAGCAGCCGTCCGGGACAGGCCTACAATGAGCAGTTCTTC. Its protein is CASSRPGQAYNEQFF.